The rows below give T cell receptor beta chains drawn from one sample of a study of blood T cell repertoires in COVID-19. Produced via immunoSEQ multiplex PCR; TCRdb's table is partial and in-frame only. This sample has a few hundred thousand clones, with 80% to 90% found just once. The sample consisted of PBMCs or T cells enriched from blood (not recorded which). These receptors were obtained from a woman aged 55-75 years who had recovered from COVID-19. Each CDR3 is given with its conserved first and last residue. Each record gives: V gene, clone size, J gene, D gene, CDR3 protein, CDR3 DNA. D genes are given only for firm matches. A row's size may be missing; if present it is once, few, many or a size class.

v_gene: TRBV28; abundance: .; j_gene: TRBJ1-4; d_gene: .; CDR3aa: CASSGAAEGDEKLFF; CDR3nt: TGTGCCAGCAGTGGGGCGGCAGAAGGGGATGAAAAACTGTTTTTT
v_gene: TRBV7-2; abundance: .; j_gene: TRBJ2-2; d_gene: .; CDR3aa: CASSHRGADTGELFF; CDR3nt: TGTGCCAGCAGCCATCGGGGGGCCGACACCGGGGAGCTGTTTTTT
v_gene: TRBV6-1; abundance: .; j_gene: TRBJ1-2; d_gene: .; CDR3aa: CASREGVALYGYTF; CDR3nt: TGTGCCAGCAGGGAAGGGGTAGCCCTCTATGGCTACACCTTC
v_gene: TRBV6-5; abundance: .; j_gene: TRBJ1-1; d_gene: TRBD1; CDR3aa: CASSPTGALNTEAFF; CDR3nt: TGTGCCAGCAGTCCCACAGGGGCTCTTAACACTGAAGCTTTCTTT
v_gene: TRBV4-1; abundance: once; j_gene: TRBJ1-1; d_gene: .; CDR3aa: CASSQVTARPPAGNGDAFF; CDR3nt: TGCGCCAGCAGCCAAGTCACCGCCCGCCCCCCTGCAGGGAATGGGGATGCTTTCTTT
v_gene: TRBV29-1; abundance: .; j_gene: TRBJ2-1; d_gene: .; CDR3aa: CSVDGNGYNEQFF; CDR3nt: TGCAGCGTTGACGGGAACGGGTACAATGAGCAGTTCTTC
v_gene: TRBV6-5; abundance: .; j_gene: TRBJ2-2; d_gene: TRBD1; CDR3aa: CASSYPGTGRTGELFF; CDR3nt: TGTGCCAGCAGTTACCCCGGGACAGGGAGAACCGGGGAGCTGTTTTTT
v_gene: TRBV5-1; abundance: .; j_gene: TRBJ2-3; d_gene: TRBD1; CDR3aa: CASSLQGAPADTQYF; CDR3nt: TGCGCCAGCAGCCTCCAGGGGGCGCCTGCAGATACGCAGTATTTT
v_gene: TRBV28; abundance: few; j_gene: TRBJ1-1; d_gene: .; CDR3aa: CASSPPRAGTEAFF; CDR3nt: TGTGCCAGCAGCCCCCCCCGCGCTGGCACTGAAGCTTTCTTT
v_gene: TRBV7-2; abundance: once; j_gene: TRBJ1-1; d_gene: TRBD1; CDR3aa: CASSLGQGYNTEAFF; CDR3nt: TGTGCCAGCAGCTTAGGACAGGGGTACAACACTGAAGCTTTCTTT
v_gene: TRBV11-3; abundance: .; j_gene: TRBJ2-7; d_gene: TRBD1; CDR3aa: CASSLGVRGNEQYF; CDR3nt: TGTGCCAGCAGCTTAGGGGTCAGGGGGAACGAGCAGTACTTC
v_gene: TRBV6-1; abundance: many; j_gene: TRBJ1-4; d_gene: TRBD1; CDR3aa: CASSDRGDRVVLFF; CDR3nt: TGTGCCAGCAGTGATCGCGGGGACAGGGTGGTTTTGTTTTTT
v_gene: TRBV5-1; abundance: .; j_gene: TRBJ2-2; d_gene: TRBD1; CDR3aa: CASSLGTGGKIGELFF; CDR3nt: TGCGCCAGCAGCTTGGGGACAGGGGGTAAAATCGGGGAGCTGTTTTTT
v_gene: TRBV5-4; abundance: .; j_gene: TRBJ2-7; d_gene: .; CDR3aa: CASSSPSGSDEQYF; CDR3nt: TGTGCCAGCAGCTCGCCCTCGGGGTCAGACGAGCAGTACTTC
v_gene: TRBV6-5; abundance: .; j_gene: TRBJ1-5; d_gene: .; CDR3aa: CASSFSGYQPQHF; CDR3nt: TGTGCCAGCAGTTTTTCAGGGTATCAGCCCCAGCATTTT
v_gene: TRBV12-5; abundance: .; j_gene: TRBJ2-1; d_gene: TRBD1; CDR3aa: CASGLDWAGTGANEQFF; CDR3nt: TGTGCTAGTGGTTTGGACTGGGCCGGGACAGGTGCCAATGAGCAGTTCTTC
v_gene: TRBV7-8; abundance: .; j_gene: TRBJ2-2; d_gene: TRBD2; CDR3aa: CASSLVRGVTGELFF; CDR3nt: TGTGCCAGCAGCTTAGTTCGGGGGGTCACCGGGGAGCTGTTTTTT
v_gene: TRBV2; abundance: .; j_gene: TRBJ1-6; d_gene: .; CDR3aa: CASSWGGNSPLHF; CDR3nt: TGTGCCAGCAGTTGGGGAGGTAATTCACCCCTCCACTTT
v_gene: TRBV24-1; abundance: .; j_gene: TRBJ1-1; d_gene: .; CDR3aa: CATSGPGGGGTEAFF; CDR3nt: TGTGCCACCAGTGGCCCGGGGGGAGGGGGCACTGAAGCTTTCTTT
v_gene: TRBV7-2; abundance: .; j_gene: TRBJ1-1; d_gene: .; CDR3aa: CASSFQQGGTEAFF; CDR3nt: TGTGCCAGCAGCTTTCAACAGGGAGGGACTGAAGCTTTCTTT
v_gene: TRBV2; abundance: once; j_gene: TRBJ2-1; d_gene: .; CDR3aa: CASSGRPSYNEQFF; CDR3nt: TGTGCCAGCAGTGGCAGGCCCTCCTACAATGAGCAGTTCTTC
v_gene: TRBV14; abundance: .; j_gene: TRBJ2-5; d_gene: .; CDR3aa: CASSLVGGTQYF; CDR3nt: TGTGCCAGCAGCCTTGTCGGCGGGACCCAGTACTTC
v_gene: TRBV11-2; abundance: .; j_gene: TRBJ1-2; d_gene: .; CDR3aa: CASSLTQGFYGYTF; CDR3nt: TGTGCCAGCAGCTTGACCCAGGGTTTTTATGGCTACACCTTC
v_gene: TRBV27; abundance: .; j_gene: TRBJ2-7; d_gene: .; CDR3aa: CASSPLGAYEQYF; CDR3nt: TGTGCCAGCAGTCCCCTAGGGGCGTACGAGCAGTACTTC
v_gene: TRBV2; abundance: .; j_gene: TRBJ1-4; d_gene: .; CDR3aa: CASSAEGAMVKLFF; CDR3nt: TGTGCCAGCAGCGCGGAAGGGGCCATGGTAAAACTGTTTTTT
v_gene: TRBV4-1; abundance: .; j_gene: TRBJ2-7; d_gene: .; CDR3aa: CASSSPSGGTYEQYF; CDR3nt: TGCGCCAGCAGCTCTCCGTCCGGAGGAACCTACGAGCAGTACTTC
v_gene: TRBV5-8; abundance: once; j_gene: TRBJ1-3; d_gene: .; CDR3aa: CASSLGRPGNTIYF; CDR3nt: TGTGCCAGCAGCTTGGGGAGGCCTGGAAACACCATATATTTT
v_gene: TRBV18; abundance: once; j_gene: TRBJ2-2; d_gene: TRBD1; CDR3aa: CASSPRTGANTGELFF; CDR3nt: TGTGCCAGCTCACCTCGGACAGGCGCGAACACCGGGGAGCTGTTTTTT
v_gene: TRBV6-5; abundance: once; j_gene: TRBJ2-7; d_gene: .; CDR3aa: CATGSSYEQYF; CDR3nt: TGTGCCACCGGGAGCTCCTACGAGCAGTACTTC
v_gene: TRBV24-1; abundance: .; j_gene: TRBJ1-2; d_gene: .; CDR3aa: CATSDATFNYGYTF; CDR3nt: TGTGCCACCAGTGATGCCACATTCAACTATGGCTACACCTTC
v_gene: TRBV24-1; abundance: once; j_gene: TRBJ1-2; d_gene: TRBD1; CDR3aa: CATSAMDRAYGYTF; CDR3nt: TGTGCCACCAGTGCGATGGACAGGGCCTATGGCTACACCTTC
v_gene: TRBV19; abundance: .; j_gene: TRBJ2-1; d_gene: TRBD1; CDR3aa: CASSITATGGHEQFF; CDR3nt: TGTGCCAGTAGTATAACCGCGACAGGGGGGCATGAGCAGTTCTTC